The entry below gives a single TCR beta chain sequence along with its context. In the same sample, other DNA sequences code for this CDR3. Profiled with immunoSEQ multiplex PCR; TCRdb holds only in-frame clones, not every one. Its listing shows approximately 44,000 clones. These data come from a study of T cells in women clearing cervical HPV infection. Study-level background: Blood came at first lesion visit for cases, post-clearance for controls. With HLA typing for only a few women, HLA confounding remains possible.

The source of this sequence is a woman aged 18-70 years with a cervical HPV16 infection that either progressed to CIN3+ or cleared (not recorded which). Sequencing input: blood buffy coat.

This CDR3 is CASSPGQGADTQYF. Partial CDR3 DNA: TGTGCCAGTAGCCCAGGACAGGGAGCAGATACG. The chain carries TRBV19 and TRBJ2-3; 8 bases align to TRBD1. Read sequence stops 3 residues before the CDR3 end, and the germline J gene provides the missing end. The V gene's germline CDR1 is LNHDA and CDR2 SQIVND (reference sequence). CDR3 length equals 14 residues. The ends lost 6 bases at V and 4 bases at J; junction bases unmatched: 6.